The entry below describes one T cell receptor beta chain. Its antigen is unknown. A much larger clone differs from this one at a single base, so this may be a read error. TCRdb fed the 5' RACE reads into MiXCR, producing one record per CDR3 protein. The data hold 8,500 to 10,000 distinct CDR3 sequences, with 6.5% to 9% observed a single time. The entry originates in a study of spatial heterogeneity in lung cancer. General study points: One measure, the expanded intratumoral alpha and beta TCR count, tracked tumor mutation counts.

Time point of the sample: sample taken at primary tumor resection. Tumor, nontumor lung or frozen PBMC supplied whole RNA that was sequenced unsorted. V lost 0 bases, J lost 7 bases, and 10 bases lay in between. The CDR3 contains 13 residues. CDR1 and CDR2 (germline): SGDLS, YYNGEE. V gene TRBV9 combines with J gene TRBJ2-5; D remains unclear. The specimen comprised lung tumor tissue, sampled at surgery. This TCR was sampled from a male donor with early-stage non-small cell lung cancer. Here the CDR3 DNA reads TGTGCCAGCAGCGTAGGCGGCTTGGGGACCCAGTACTTC. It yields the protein CASSVGGLGTQYF.